This TCR beta chain is from a study of cytomegalovirus exposure and HLA in healthy donors. The PCR contained 60 Vbeta and 13 Jbeta primers. Using immunoSEQ multiplex PCR, the repertoire was profiled, and TCRdb retains in-frame clones only, with some absent. The sample has fewer than 120,000 clones, about 80% seen once. Looked up from germline, CDR1 is LNHNV and CDR2 is YYDKDF (reference sequence). The CDR3 has 14 residues. V lost 0 bases and J lost 6, with 8 bases in between. Sample: PBMCs. This TCR was sampled from a woman aged 55-70 years in good health and CMV-seropositive. The V and J genes are TRBV15 and TRBJ2-2, with no clear D. CDR3 amino acids: CATSRDRFPGELFF. DNA of the CDR3: TGTGCCACCAGCAGAGATCGTTTCCCCGGGGAGCTGTTTTTT.